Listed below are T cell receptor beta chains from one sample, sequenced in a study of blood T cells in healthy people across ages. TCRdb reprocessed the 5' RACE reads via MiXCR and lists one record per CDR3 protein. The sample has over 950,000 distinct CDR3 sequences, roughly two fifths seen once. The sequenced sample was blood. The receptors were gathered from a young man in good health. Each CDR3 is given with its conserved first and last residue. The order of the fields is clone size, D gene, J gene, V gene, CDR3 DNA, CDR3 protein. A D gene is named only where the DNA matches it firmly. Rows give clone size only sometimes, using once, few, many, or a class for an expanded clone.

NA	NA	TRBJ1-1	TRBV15	TGTGCCACCAGCAGAGATCTCGCAGTCAGGGGTGGTTCTGAAGCTTTCTTT	CATSRDLAVRGGSEAFF
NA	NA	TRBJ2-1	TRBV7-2	TGTGCCAGCACCACAAGCGTCGGGTGGTCCTACAATGAGCAGTTCTTC	CASTTSVGWSYNEQFF
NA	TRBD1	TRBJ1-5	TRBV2	TGTGCCAGCAGTGATCGACAGGGGTTAAGCAATCAGCCCCAGCATTTT	CASSDRQGLSNQPQHF
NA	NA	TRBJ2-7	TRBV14	TGTGCCAGCAGCCATAGAATGGGCACTTACGAGCAGTACTTC	CASSHRMGTYEQYF
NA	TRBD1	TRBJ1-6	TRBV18	TGTGCCAGCTCACCACGGAGGGACAGGGTAGCTTCACCCCTCCACTTT	CASSPRRDRVASPLHF
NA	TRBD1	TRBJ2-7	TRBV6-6	TGTGCCAGCGGATCCAGCCTCGGGACAGGGTCCTCCTACGAGCAGTACTTC	CASGSSLGTGSSYEQYF
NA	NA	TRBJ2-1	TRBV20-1	TGCAGTGCTCAGGATCAAGAGACCCAGTTCTTC	CSAQDQETQFF
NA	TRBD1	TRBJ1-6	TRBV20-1	TGCAGTGCTAACAGGGGATCAAGGGATTCACCCCTCCACTTT	CSANRGSRDSPLHF
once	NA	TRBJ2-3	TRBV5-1	TGCGCCAGCAGCTTCTTAGTGGCAGTGGATACGCAGTATTTT	CASSFLVAVDTQYF
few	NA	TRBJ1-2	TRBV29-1	TGCAGCGTTGATGGGCCGCCGGGGAGCTATGGCTACACCTTC	CSVDGPPGSYGYTF
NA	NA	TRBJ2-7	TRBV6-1	TGTGCCAGCAGTGAAATAAACAGGGTGTACGAGCAGTACTTC	CASSEINRVYEQYF
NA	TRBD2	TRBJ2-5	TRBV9	TGTGCCAGCAGCGTAGCTCCTAGCGGGGGGACAATATTGCAGTACTTC	CASSVAPSGGTILQYF
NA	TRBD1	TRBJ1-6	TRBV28	TGTGCCAGCAGTTTCGGGACAGGAGTGTCACCCCCCCACTTT	CASSFGTGVSPPHF
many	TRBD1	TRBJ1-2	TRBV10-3	TGTGCCATCAGTGAGGTGACAGGGAGTGGCTACACCTTC	CAISEVTGSGYTF
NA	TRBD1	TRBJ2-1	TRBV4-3	TGCGCCAGCAGCCAAGATTGGGAGGGACAGGGTTTAGGTGTGCAGTTCTTC	CASSQDWEGQGLGVQFF
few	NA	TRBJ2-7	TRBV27	TGTGCCAGCAGCTACGACGGCTACAATGAGCAGTACTTC	CASSYDGYNEQYF
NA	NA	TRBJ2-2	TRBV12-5	TGTGCTAGTGGTTTGGAGACCGGGGAGCCGTTTTTT	CASGLETGEPFF
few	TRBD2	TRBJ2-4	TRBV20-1	TGCAGTGCGGGCGATAGCGGGGGGTTAAAAAACATTCAGTACTTC	CSAGDSGGLKNIQYF
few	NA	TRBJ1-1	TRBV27	TGTGCCAGCAGTTTATCGGGGAGGGGGAACACTGAAGCTTTCTTT	CASSLSGRGNTEAFF
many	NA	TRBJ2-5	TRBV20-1	TGCAGTGCTAGTGCAGAGACCCAGTACTTC	CSASAETQYF
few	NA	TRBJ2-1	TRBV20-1	TGCAGTGCCCACGGAGGGCAGTTCTTC	CSAHGGQFF
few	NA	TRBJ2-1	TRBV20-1	TGCAGTGCTAGAAAAGGGGAAAGCGATGAGCAGTTCTTC	CSARKGESDEQFF
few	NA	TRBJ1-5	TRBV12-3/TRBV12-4	TGTGCCAGCATCCTGGGAGGGGACCTCGATACTAATCAGCCCCAGCATTTT	CASILGGDLDTNQPQHF
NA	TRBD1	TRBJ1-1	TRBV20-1	TGCAGTGCTACCCGACAGGGGCCGGGCACTGAAGCTTTCTTT	CSATRQGPGTEAFF
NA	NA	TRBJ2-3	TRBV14	TGTGCCAGCAGCCAAGATAGACAGGGCACAGATACGCAGTATTTT	CASSQDRQGTDTQYF
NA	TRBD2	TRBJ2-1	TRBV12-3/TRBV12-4	TGTGCCAGCAGTTCCTCCAGCGGGGGCCTCAATGAGCAGTTCTTC	CASSSSSGGLNEQFF
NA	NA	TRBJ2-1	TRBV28	TGTGCCAGCAGTACAGAGTACAATGAGCAGTTCTTC	CASSTEYNEQFF
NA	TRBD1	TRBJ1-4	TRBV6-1	TGTGCCAGCAGAGGTCCGACAGGGCCTAGTGAAAAACTGTTTTTT	CASRGPTGPSEKLFF
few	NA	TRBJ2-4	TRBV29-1	TGCAGCGTTGCGACCAAGTTATTAGCCAAAAACATTCAGTACTTC	CSVATKLLAKNIQYF
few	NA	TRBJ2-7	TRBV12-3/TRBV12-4	TGTGCCAGCAGTTTAGGGGGGGCCTCCTACAATGAGCAGTACTTC	CASSLGGASYNEQYF
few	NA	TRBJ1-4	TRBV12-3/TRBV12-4	TGTGCCAGCAGCCCAACAGGGTTAGGGAAACTGTTTTTT	CASSPTGLGKLFF
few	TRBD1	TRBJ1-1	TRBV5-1	TGCGCCAGCAGCCAGGGACAGCGGAACACTGAAGCTTTCTTT	CASSQGQRNTEAFF
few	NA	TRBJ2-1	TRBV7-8	TGTGCCAGCAGCTATCTTGGTGGGAGCTCCTACAATGAGCAGTTCTTC	CASSYLGGSSYNEQFF
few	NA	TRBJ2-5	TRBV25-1	TGTGCCAGCAGTGAATGGGCAGTCCAAGAGACCCAGTACTTC	CASSEWAVQETQYF
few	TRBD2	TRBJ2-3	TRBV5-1	TGCGCCAGCAGCTTTACCGGGACTAGCGGCTTCACAGATACGCAGTATTTT	CASSFTGTSGFTDTQYF
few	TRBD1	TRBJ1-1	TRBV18	TGTGCCAGCTCACCCACCGGGACAGGGGTAGGGACTGAAGCTTTCTTT	CASSPTGTGVGTEAFF
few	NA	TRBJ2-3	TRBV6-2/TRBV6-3	TGTGCCAGCAGCCCTTTGGGGGCCCGGACAGATACGCAGTATTTT	CASSPLGARTDTQYF
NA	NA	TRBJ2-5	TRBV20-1	TGCAGTGCTCCTGGCGGCGGGTTTCACCAAGAGACCCAGTACTTC	CSAPGGGFHQETQYF
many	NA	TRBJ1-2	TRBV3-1	TGTGCCAGCAGCCCCCGAAGTTATGAGTATGGCTACACCTTC	CASSPRSYEYGYTF
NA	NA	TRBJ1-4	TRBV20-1	TGCAGTGCTGCGGGGACAACTAATGAAAAACTGTTTTTT	CSAAGTTNEKLFF
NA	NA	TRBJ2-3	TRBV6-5	TGTGCCAGCAGTTACACCGACGGGACCGCGTCGCAGTATTTT	CASSYTDGTASQYF
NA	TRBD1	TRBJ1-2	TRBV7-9	TGTGCCAGCAGCTTTGGACAGGAAAACTATGGCTACACCTTC	CASSFGQENYGYTF
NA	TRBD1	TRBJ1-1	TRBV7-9	TGTGCCAGCAGTTTGGACAGGGGACCGAAGGAGGCTTTCTTT	CASSLDRGPKEAFF
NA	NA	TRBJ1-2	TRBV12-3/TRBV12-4	TGTGCCAGCTCTATGTCTGGATCGAACTATGGCTACACCTTC	CASSMSGSNYGYTF
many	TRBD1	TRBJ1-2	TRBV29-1	TGCAGCGTAGAGTCCGGGACAGCTCCTTATGGCTACACCTTC	CSVESGTAPYGYTF
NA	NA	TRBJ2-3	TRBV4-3	TGCGCCAGCAGCCAAGCCGGGACCTACACAGAAACGCAGTATTTT	CASSQAGTYTETQYF
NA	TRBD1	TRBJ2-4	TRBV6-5	TGTGCCAGCAGTTATGACAGGGGGCGGGACATTCAGTACTTC	CASSYDRGRDIQYF
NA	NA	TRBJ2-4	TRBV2	TGTGCCAGCAGAGCGAACGGAGGAAGGGGTAACATTCAGTACTTC	CASRANGGRGNIQYF
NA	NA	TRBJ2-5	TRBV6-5	TGTGCCAGCAGTTACTCGGACAGCTTGAATGAGCAGTACTTC	CASSYSDSLNEQYF
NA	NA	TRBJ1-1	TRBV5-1	TGCGCCAGCAGCTTGGTGGCCTGGGGGCTGAACACTGAAGCTTTCTTT	CASSLVAWGLNTEAFF
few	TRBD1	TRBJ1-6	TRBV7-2	TGTGCCAGCAGTATAGGGACAGATAATTCACCCCTCCACTTT	CASSIGTDNSPLHF
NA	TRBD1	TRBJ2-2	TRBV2	TGTGCCAGCAGCCCAGGGAGGACAGGGATCACCGGGGAGCTGTTTTTT	CASSPGRTGITGELFF
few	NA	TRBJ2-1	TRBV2	TGTGCCAGCAGTCAAACCCACAATGAGCAGTTCTTC	CASSQTHNEQFF
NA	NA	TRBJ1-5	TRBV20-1	TGCAGTGCTAGTGGGGGGGCTAGTCAGCCCCAGCATTTT	CSASGGASQPQHF
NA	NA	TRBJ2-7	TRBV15	TGTGCCACCAGCAGTAGGAGGGGGCGGGAGCAGTACTTC	CATSSRRGREQYF